Each of the 21 T cell receptor beta chains below was sequenced from the same sample in a study of blood T cell repertoires in COVID-19. Sequenced by immunoSEQ multiplex PCR; TCRdb stores in-frame clones only, minus some. The top ten hold around 6% of the sample, which has 90,000 to 120,000 clones, roughly 92% seen once. The sequencing input was peripheral blood. The receptors were gathered from a man in his sixties or seventies with acute or convalescent COVID-19.

The chain couples TRBV6-5 to TRBJ2-7; D is ambiguous. Germline V gene sequence: CDR1 MNHEY, CDR2 SVGAGI. Trimming cost V 7 bases and J 0 bases, with 13 bases left between them. The CDR3 loop spans 14 amino acids. Here the CDR3 reads CASISRGNSYEQYF. CDR3 sequence (DNA): TGTGCCAGCATCAGCAGAGGAAACTCCTACGAGCAGTACTTC.

The rearrangement links TRBV5-6 to TRBJ2-1; the match to TRBD2 covers 7 bases. The CDR3 is 15 amino acids. Germline CDR1 reads SGHDT; CDR2 reads YYEEEE. Trimming cost V 4 bases and J 6 bases; bases outside gene matches: 10. The CDR3 nucleotides are TGTGCCAGCAGCCGATACCGGGACTATCTCAATGAGCAGTTCTTC. Translation gives CASSRYRDYLNEQFF.

The rearrangement joins TRBV11-3 to TRBJ2-1, with 14 bases fitting TRBD2. Trimming took 5 bases from V and 7 from J; bases not matched to a gene: 7. The CDR3 runs to 16 residues. CDR1 and CDR2 from the germline V gene are SGHNT and YENEEA. CDR3 DNA sequence: TGTGCCAGCAGCCCGAGACTAGCGGGAGGGCCTAATGAGCAGTTCTTC. It codes for CASSPRLAGGPNEQFF.

V gene TRBV6-5 combines with J gene TRBJ1-5, with TRBD1 identical over 7 bases. Germline lookup yields CDR1 MNHEY and CDR2 SVGAGI. CDR3 length: 14 amino acids. With 7 bases clipped from V and 3 bases from J, the junction kept 6 bases outside the gene matches. The chain's CDR3 is CASTPGQNNQPQHF. The CDR3 nucleotides read TGTGCCAGCACCCCGGGACAGAACAATCAGCCCCAGCATTTT.

The V call is TRBV5-6, the J call TRBJ2-3; D uncertain. CDR3 length equals 14 residues. Germline CDR1 is SGHDT and CDR2 is YYEEEE. V was trimmed by 4 bases and J by 0 bases, leaving 9 bases between them. The CDR3 DNA follows: TGTGCCAGCAGCCCTACTACTAGCACAGATACGCAGTATTTT. Its protein is CASSPTTSTDTQYF. The variable domain in full, with the rest retrieved from reference TRBV5-6 and TRBJ2-3, is DAGVTQSPTHLIKTRGQQVTLRCSPKSGHDTVSWYQQALGQGPQFIFQYYEEEERQRGNFPDRFSGHQFPNYSSELNVNALLLGDSALYLCASSPTTSTDTQYFGPGTRLTVL.

This chain joins TRBV7-8 and TRBJ2-7; 7 bases align to TRBD1. This CDR3 contains 15 residues. The V segment lost 2 bases and the J segment 0 bases; nucleotides outside the gene matches: 4. Germline loops: CDR1 SGHVS, CDR2 FQNEAQ. This CDR3 is CASSLLGQSSYEQYF. CDR3 DNA sequence: TGTGCCAGCAGCTTATTGGGACAGTCCTCCTACGAGCAGTACTTC.

The J gene is TRBJ2-3, the V gene TRBV5-1, with a possible D match to TRBD2 (6 bases). V was cut by 2 bases and J by 6 bases, with 13 bases left in between. The CDR3 consists of 14 residues. The germline gives CDR1 SGHRS, CDR2 YFSETQ. The CDR3 protein is CASSFGTPLDTQYF. The CDR3 DNA follows: TGCGCCAGCAGCTTCGGGACTCCGCTCGATACGCAGTATTTT.

The genes are TRBV5-1 and TRBJ2-5, with 13 nucleotides matching TRBD2. Germline CDR1 reads SGHRS; CDR2 reads YFSETQ. V trimming: 0 bases; J trimming: 3 bases; junction bases outside the gene matches: 2. The CDR3 loop spans 16 amino acids. The CDR3: CASSLAGLAGKETQYF. The CDR3 bases are TGCGCCAGCAGCTTGGCGGGACTAGCGGGGAAAGAGACCCAGTACTTC.

The J gene is TRBJ2-7, the V gene TRBV10-3; a weak D match, TRBD2 (5 bases). Trimming cost V 4 bases and J 2 bases, with 18 bases left between them. CDR3 length: 16 amino acids. The germline gives CDR1 ENHRY, CDR2 SYGVKD. CDR3 sequence (DNA): TGTGCCATCAGTGGGGCCGGTTTAGCGACGACCTACGAGCAGTACTTC. Amino acid sequence: CAISGAGLATTYEQYF.

This rearrangement joins TRBV7-8 to TRBJ2-7; 13 nucleotides match TRBD2. Germline V gene sequence: CDR1 SGHVS, CDR2 FQNEAQ. Trimming at V came to 3 bases and at J to 5 bases, leaving 7 bases not matched to a gene. This CDR3 is built from 16 residues. The CDR3 nucleotides read TGTGCCAGCAGCTTTACCGGACTAGCGGGAGAGGACGAGCAGTACTTC. This gives the protein CASSFTGLAGEDEQYF.

The gene calls are TRBV7-3 and TRBJ2-3; 9 bases agree with TRBD2. The germline V gene has CDR1 SGHTA and CDR2 FQGTGA. The V gene end was trimmed by 3 bases and the J gene end by 2 bases; junction bases not matched to a gene: 3. The CDR3 spans 15 residues. The CDR3 is CASSFSGSPTDTQYF. CDR3 bases: TGTGCCAGCAGCTTTAGCGGGAGCCCCACAGATACGCAGTATTTT.

The chain is built from TRBV3-1 (or the pseudogene TRBV3-2) and TRBJ1-1; 8 nucleotides match TRBD1. CDR1 and CDR2 from the germline V gene are LGHDT and YNNKEL (reference sequence). The CDR3 covers 14 residues. V dropped 2 bases and J dropped 5; count of bases not matched to a gene: 4. The DNA for the CDR3 is TGTGCCAGCAGCCAAAACAGGGGGAGGACTGAAGCTTTCTTT. Encoded protein: CASSQNRGRTEAFF.

The rearrangement joins TRBV11-3 to TRBJ2-1; D might be TRBD2 (6 bases). The V gene lost 7 bases and the J gene lost 0 bases, with 19 bases spanning the gap. CDR3 length: 17 residues. Germline V gene data show CDR1 as SGHNT and CDR2 as YENEEA. Written as DNA, the CDR3 is TGTGCCAGCACCCCGAGGGTGGGAGGCAGCTCCTACAATGAGCAGTTCTTC. It encodes CASTPRVGGSSYNEQFF.

The chain uses TRBV7-9 and TRBJ2-7, with 10 bases fitting TRBD2. Trimming cost V 1 base and J 7 bases; bases outside gene matches: 10. CDR3 size: 16 residues. Germline CDR1 and CDR2: SEHNR and FQNEAQ (reference sequence). CDR3 residues: CASSLGSSGRFEEQYF. The CDR3, as DNA: TGTGCCAGCAGCTTAGGGTCTAGCGGGAGATTCGAAGAGCAGTACTTC.

V and J are TRBV19 and TRBJ1-2; 9 bases align to TRBD1. V shed 6 bases and J 3 bases; nucleotides not matched to a gene: 8. The length of the CDR3 is 15 residues. CDR1 and CDR2 (germline): LNHDA, SQIVND (reference sequence). Written as DNA, the CDR3 is TGTGCCAGTAGCATCTGGGACAGGGCGGACTATGGCTACACCTTC. Amino acid sequence: CASSIWDRADYGYTF.

V usage is TRBV5-6 and J usage is TRBJ2-3, with TRBD2 as a possible D gene (6 bases). V was shortened by 5 bases and J by 6 bases, with 10 bases between the two germline ends. The CDR3 has 12 amino acids. Per germline, CDR1 SGHDT and CDR2 YYEEEE. CDR3 nucleotides: TGTGCCAGCAGTCCGGGGGTGGATACGCAGTATTTT. Its protein product is CASSPGVDTQYF.

The chain uses TRBV4-2 and TRBJ2-1; TRBD2 aligns across 15 bases. This CDR3 is 16 amino acids long. V gave up 4 bases and J gave up 7 bases; unmatched junction bases: 5. The germline gives CDR1 LGHNA, CDR2 YNFKEQ. The DNA for the CDR3 is TGTGCCAGCAGCCCGCGGACTAGCGGGAGGGGGAATGAGCAGTTCTTC. This encodes CASSPRTSGRGNEQFF.

The J gene is TRBJ2-2, the V gene TRBV24-1; 7 positions agree with TRBD2. The V segment lost 9 bases and the J segment 6 bases; nucleotides outside the gene matches: 9. Germline loops: CDR1 KGHDR, CDR2 SFDVKD. The CDR3 is made up of 14 amino acids. The CDR3 sequence is CATSQAGESGELFF. Written as DNA, the CDR3 is TGTGCCACCTCCCAGGCGGGAGAATCCGGGGAGCTGTTTTTT.

V usage is TRBV24-1 and J usage is TRBJ2-5; 12 bases map to TRBD2. J lost 6 bases, V lost 9 bases, and 10 bases had no gene match. The CDR3 loop spans 15 amino acids. The germline CDR1 and CDR2 sequences are KGHDR and SFDVKD. CDR3 protein: CATSASGRAVKTQYF. CDR3 DNA: TGTGCCACCTCGGCTAGCGGGAGGGCGGTAAAGACCCAGTACTTC.

J is TRBJ2-7 and V is TRBV15; 10 bases line up with TRBD2. This CDR3 contains 16 residues. Germline V gene lookup returns CDR1 LNHNV and CDR2 YYDKDF (reference sequence). V trimming: 4 bases; J trimming: 3 bases; junction bases outside the gene matches: 9. The CDR3 region has the DNA TGTGCCACCAGCATATTAAGCGGGAGGGGGTACTACGAGCAGTACTTC. Protein: CATSILSGRGYYEQYF.

The J gene is TRBJ2-7, the V gene TRBV6-2 or TRBV6-3; either TRBD1 or TRBD2 may fit D (6 bases each). With 6 bases removed from V and 7 bases from J, the gap between germline ends came to 19 bases. This CDR3 has 14 amino acids. Germline CDR1 reads MNHEY; CDR2 reads SVGEGT. CDR3 sequence: CASSPGASRGEQYF. DNA of the CDR3: TGTGCCAGCAGCCCGGGGGCGTCTCGGGGTGAGCAGTACTTC.